Below, one T cell receptor beta chain is given with its context. V lost 5 bases to trimming and J lost 4 bases, with 17 bases between them. The CDR3 has 16 amino acids. Germline lookup yields CDR1 MNHEY and CDR2 SMNVEV (reference sequence). This sample was included in a study of T cell repertoires in cytomegalovirus infection. One entry per CDR3 protein results from TCRdb running MiXCR on the reads. The data contain approximately 700,000 distinct CDR3 sequences, about 40% of them seen just once; the ten biggest clones take up around 2.8%. V gene TRBV27 combines with J gene TRBJ2-2; D might be TRBD1 or TRBD2, each matching 5 bases. The receptor's source is a human donor in good health (CMV status not recorded). Some clones in this sample may be carry-over from other donors' samples. Sequencing input: PBMCs. CDR3 coding DNA: TGTGCCAGCAGTCCCGGGACCGGGTTAAGCACCGGGGAGCTGTTTTTT. As protein: CASSPGTGLSTGELFF.